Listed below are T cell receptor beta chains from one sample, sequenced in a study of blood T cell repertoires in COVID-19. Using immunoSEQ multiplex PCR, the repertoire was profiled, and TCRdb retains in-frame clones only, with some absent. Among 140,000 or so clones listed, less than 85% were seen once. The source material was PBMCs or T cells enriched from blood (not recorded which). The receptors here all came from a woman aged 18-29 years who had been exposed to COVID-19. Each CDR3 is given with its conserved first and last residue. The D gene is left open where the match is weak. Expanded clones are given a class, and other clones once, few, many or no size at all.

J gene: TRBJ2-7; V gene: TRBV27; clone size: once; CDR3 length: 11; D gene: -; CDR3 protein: CASSSLDEQYF; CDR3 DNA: TGTGCCAGCAGTTCGCTAGACGAGCAGTACTTC
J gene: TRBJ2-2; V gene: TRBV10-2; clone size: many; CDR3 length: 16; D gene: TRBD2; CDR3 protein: CASSENTSGRRGELFF; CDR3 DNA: TGCGCCAGCAGTGAGAATACTAGCGGGAGGAGAGGGGAGCTGTTTTTT
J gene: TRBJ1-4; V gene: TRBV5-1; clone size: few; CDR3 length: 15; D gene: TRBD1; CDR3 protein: CASSLASDRGEKLFF; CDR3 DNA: TGCGCCAGCAGCTTGGCTAGTGACAGGGGAGAAAAACTGTTTTTT
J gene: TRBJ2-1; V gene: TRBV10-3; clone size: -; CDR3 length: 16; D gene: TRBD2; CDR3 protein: CAISETLAETYNEQFF; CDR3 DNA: TGTGCCATCAGTGAGACTCTAGCGGAGACCTACAATGAGCAGTTCTTC
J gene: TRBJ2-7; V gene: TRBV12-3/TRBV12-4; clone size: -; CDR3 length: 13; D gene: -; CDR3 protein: CASRPGAAYEQYF; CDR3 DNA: TGTGCCAGCAGGCCAGGGGCGGCCTACGAGCAGTACTTC
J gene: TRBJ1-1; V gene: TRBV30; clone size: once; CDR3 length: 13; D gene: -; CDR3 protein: CAWEGYGSPEAFF; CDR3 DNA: TGTGCCTGGGAAGGGTACGGGAGCCCTGAAGCTTTCTTT
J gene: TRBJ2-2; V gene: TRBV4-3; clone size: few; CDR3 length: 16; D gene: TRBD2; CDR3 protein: CASSRGGGLNTGELFF; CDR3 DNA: TGCGCCAGCAGCCGCGGCGGGGGACTGAACACCGGGGAGCTGTTTTTT
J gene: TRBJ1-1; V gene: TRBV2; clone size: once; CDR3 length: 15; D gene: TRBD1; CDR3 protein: CATSPGQGRVTEAFF; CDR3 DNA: TGTGCCACCTCCCCGGGACAGGGGAGGGTTACTGAAGCTTTCTTT
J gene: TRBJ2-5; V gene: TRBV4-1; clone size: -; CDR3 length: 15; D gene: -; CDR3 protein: CASSQEAGRSETQYF; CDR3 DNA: TGCGCCAGCAGCCAAGAAGCAGGGAGGTCGGAGACCCAGTACTTC
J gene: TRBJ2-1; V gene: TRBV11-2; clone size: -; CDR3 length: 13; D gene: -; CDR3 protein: CASRFGQNNEQFF; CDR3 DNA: TGTGCCAGCAGATTTGGACAGAACAATGAGCAGTTCTTC
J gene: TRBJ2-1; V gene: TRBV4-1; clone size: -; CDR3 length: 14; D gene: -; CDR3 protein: CASSQGEVINEQFF; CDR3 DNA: TGCGCCAGCAGCCAAGGGGAGGTGATCAATGAGCAGTTCTTC
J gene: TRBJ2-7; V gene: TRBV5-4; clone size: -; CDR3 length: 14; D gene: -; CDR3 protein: CASSLSQGLHEQYF; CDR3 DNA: TGTGCCAGCAGCTTGTCCCAGGGTCTCCACGAGCAGTACTTC
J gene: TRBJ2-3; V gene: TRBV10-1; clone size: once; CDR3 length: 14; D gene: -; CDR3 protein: CASISRGSTDTQYF; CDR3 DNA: TGCGCCAGCATATCAAGGGGATCCACAGATACGCAGTATTTT
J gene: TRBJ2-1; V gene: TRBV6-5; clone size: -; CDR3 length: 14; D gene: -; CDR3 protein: CASSYSWLRNEQFF; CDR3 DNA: TGTGCCAGCAGTTACTCGTGGCTCCGTAATGAGCAGTTCTTC
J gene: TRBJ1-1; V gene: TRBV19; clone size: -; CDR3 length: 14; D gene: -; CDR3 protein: CASSNWGRDTEAFF; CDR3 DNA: TGTGCCAGTAGCAACTGGGGCAGGGACACTGAAGCTTTCTTT
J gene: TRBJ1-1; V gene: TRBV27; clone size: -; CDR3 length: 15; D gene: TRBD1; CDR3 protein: CASSRRTGGHTEAFF; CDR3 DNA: TGTGCCAGCAGTCGCCGGACAGGGGGGCACACTGAAGCTTTCTTT
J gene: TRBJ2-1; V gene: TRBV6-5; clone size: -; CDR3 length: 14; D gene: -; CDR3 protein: CASSWLSSYNEQFF; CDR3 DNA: TGTGCCAGCAGTTGGTTGAGCTCCTACAATGAGCAGTTCTTC
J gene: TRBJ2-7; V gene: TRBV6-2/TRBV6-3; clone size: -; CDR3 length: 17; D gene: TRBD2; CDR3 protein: CASSYPLAGGATYEQYF; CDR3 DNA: TGTGCCAGCAGTTACCCCCTAGCGGGGGGAGCTACCTACGAGCAGTACTTC
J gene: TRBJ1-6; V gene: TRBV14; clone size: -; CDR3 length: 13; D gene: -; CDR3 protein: CASSPRINSPLHF; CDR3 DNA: TGTGCCAGCAGCCCGAGGATAAATTCACCCCTCCACTTT
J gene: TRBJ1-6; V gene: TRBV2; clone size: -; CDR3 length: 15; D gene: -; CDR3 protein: CASQGLSSYNSPLHF; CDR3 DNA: TGTGCCAGTCAGGGCCTCAGCTCCTATAATTCACCCCTCCACTTT
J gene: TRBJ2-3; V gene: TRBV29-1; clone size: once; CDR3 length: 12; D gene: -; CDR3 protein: CSVDRGTDTQYF; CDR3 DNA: TGCAGCGTTGACAGGGGCACAGATACGCAGTATTTT
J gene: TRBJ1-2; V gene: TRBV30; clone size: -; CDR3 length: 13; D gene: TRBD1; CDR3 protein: CAWSGDRRYGYTF; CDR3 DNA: TGTGCCTGGTCCGGGGACAGACGCTATGGCTACACCTTC
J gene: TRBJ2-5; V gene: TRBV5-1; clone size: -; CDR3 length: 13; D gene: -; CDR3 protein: CASSLGDSGTQYF; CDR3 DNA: TGCGCCAGCAGCTTGGGCGACTCGGGGACCCAGTACTTC
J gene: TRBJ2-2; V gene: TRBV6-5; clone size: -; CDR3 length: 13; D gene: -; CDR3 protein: CASTFTNTGELFF; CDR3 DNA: TGTGCCAGCACTTTCACTAACACCGGGGAGCTGTTTTTT
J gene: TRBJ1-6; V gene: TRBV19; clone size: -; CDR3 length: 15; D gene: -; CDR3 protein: CASSAGGGGNFPLHF; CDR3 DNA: TGTGCCAGTAGTGCTGGGGGAGGGGGAAATTTTCCCCTCCACTTT
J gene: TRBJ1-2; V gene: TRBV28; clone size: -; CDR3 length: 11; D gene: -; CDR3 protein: CASSYRNGYTF; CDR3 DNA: TGTGCCAGCAGTTACAGAAATGGCTACACCTTC
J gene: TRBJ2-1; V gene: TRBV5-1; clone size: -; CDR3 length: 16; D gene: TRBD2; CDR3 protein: CASSLLAGVDNNEQFF; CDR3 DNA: TGCGCCAGCAGCTTGCTAGCGGGAGTTGATAACAATGAGCAGTTCTTC
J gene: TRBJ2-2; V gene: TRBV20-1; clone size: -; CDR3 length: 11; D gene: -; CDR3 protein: CSARVYGELFF; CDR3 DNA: TGCAGTGCTAGAGTCTACGGGGAGCTGTTTTTT
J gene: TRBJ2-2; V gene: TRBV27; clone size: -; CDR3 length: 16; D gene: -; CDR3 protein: CASKVFTKTITGELFF; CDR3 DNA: TGTGCCAGCAAAGTCTTCACCAAAACAATCACCGGGGAGCTGTTTTTT
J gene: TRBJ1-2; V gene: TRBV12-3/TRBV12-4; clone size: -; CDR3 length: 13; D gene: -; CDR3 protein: CASSSSGTSGYTF; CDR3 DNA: TGTGCCAGCAGTTCATCAGGGACTAGCGGCTACACCTTC
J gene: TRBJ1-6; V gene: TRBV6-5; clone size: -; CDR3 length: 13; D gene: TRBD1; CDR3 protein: CASNRDRVSPLHF; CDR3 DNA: TGTGCCAGTAACCGGGACAGGGTTTCACCCCTCCACTTT
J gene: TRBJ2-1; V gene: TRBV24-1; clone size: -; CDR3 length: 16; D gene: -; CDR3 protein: CATSDFAGRSYNEQFF; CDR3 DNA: TGTGCCACCAGTGATTTCGCAGGGAGGTCCTACAATGAGCAGTTCTTC
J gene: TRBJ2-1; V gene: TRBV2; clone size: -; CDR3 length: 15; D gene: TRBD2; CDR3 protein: CASSLGLAGDNEQFF; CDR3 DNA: TGTGCCAGCAGTTTAGGGCTAGCGGGAGACAATGAGCAGTTCTTC
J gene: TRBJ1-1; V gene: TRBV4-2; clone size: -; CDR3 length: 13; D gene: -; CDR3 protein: CASSQDIGTEAFF; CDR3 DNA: TGTGCCAGCAGCCAAGATATCGGTACTGAAGCTTTCTTT
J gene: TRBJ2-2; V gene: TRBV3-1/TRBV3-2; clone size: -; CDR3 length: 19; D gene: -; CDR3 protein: CASSQVRQWFYTNTGELFF; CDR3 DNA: TGTGCCAGCAGCCAAGTTAGACAGTGGTTCTATACGAACACCGGGGAGCTGTTTTTT
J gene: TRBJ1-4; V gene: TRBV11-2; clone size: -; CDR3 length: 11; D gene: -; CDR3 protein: CASTGGKKLFF; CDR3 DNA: TGTGCCAGCACGGGGGGGAAAAAACTGTTTTTT
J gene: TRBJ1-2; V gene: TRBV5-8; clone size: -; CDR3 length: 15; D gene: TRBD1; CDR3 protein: CASSRRQGAGYGYTF; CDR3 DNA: TGTGCCAGCAGCAGACGACAGGGGGCAGGGTATGGCTACACCTTC
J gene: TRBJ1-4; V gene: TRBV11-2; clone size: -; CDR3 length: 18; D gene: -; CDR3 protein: CASSFFRRGAEPNEKLFF; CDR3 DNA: TGTGCCAGCAGCTTTTTTAGGCGTGGGGCAGAGCCAAATGAAAAACTGTTTTTT
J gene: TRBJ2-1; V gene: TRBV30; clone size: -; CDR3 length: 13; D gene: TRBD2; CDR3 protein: CAWGGLAGSKQFF; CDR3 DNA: TGTGCCTGGGGGGGTCTAGCGGGATCAAAGCAGTTCTTC
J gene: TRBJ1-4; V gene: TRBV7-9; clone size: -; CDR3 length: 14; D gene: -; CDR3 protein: CASCRTGTNEKLFF; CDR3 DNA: TGTGCCAGCTGCCGAACAGGAACTAATGAAAAACTGTTTTTT
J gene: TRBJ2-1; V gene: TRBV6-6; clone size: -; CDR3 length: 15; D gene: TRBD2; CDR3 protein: CASSYSAGGQNEQFF; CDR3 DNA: TGTGCCAGCAGTTACTCGGCGGGAGGTCAGAATGAGCAGTTCTTC
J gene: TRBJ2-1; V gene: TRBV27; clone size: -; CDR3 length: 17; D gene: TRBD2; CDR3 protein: CASSFYGLAGGRNEQFF; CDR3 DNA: TGTGCCAGCAGTTTCTACGGACTAGCGGGAGGGCGGAATGAGCAGTTCTTC